This TCR beta chain was identified during a study of blood T cell repertoires in COVID-19. Study information: COVID-19 samples collected from the United States, Italy and Spain covered acute and convalescent phases. T cells, B-cell-depleted T cells, or PBMCs provided the cDNA or gDNA that served as material.

The CDR3 is made up of 16 amino acids. Between the trimmed V and J ends, which lost 1 base and 0 bases, there was a span of 12 bases. Germline assignment: CDR1 KGHSH and CDR2 LQKENI. Original handling: Estimated nucleated cell counts came from reference gene primer amplification. Sequencing was performed with immunoSEQ multiplex PCR; in TCRdb, only in-frame clones are kept and a portion is missing. Clone size and V and J calls were adopted from that table, with D and trimming inferred from the DNA. The profile shows roughly 95,000 clones, about four fifths of them singletons. Specimen: peripheral blood. The chain recombines TRBV18 with TRBJ1-1; no clear D gene. The receptor's source is a man of 80 years or more with acute or convalescent COVID-19. CDR3 region: CASSPRSQFMNTEAFF. CDR3 nucleotide sequence: TGTGCCAGCTCACCACGATCCCAGTTCATGAACACTGAAGCTTTCTTT.